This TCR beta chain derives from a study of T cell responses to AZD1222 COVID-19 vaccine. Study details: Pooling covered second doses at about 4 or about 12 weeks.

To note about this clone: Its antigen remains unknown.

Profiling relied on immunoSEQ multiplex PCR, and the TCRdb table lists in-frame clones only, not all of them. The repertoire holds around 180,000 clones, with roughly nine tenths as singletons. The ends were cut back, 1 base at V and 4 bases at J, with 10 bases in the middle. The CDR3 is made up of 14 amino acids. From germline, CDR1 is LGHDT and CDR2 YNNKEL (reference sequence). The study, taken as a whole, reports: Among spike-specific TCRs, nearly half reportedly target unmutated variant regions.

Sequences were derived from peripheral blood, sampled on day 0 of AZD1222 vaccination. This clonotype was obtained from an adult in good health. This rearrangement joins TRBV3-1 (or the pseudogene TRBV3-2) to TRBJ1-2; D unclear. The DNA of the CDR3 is TGTGCCAGCAGCCAAGGGGGTGTCAGCTATGGCTACACCTTC. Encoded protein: CASSQGGVSYGYTF.